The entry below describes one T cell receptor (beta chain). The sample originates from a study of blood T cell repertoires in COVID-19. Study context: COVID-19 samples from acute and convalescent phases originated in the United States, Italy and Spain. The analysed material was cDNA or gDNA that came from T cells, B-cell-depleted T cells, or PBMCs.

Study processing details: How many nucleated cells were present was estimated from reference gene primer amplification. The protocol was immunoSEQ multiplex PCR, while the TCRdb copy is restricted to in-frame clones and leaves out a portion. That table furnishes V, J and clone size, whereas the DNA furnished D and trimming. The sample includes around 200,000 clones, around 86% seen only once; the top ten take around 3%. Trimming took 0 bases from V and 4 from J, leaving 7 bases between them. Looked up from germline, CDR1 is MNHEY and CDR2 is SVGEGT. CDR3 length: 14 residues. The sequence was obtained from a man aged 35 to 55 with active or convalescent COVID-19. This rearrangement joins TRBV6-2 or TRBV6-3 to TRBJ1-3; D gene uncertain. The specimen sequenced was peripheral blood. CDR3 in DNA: TGTGCCAGCAGTTACTCGGGCTACGGAAACACCATATATTTT. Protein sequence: CASSYSGYGNTIYF.